Listed here is a single T cell receptor beta chain. These data are taken from a study of T cell responses to AZD1222 COVID-19 vaccine. Assay used: immunoSEQ multiplex PCR; TCRdb lists only in-frame clones, some missing. The data contain 85,000 to 100,000 clones, around 90% of them seen just once; the ten biggest clones take up 3.7%. The CDR3 loop spans 20 amino acids. Trimming took 0 bases from V and 0 from J; bases not matched to a gene: 13. Per germline, CDR1 GTSNPN and CDR2 SVGIG (reference sequence). This rearrangement joins TRBV30 to TRBJ2-1, with 11 bases matching TRBD2. Sequences were derived from peripheral blood, sampled on day 0 of AZD1222 vaccination. The source of this sequence is an adult in good health. The chain's CDR3 is CAWSVCRTGTSGSSYNEQFF. CDR3 bases: TGTGCCTGGAGTGTATGCCGTACCGGGACTAGCGGAAGCTCCTACAATGAGCAGTTCTTC.